The clone carrying this T cell receptor (beta chain) was observed a few times. The V gene's germline CDR1 is SGHRS and CDR2 YFSETQ. V shed 0 bases, J shed 6 bases, and the junction held 11 bases outside the gene matches. This CDR3 spans 17 amino acids. This sample is part of a study of chemoradiotherapy in HPV16-positive cancers. Study-level background: Functional T-cell assays on two HPV16-positive patients' cells defined candidate HPV-specific clones and common TCR motifs.

Sequenced by immunoSEQ multiplex PCR; TCRdb stores in-frame clones only, minus some. The table lists just under 40,000 clones, more than 75% of them singletons. The receptor's source is a human donor with HPV-associated anogenital cancer. The chain carries TRBV5-1 and TRBJ1-2, with 10 positions matching TRBD1. The source was blood, collected from a patient who underwent chemoradiotherapy. Written as DNA, the CDR3 is TGCGCCAGCAGCTTGGCCCTTAATAAGGGGACAGGGGATGGCTACACCTTC. Translating it yields CASSLALNKGTGDGYTF.